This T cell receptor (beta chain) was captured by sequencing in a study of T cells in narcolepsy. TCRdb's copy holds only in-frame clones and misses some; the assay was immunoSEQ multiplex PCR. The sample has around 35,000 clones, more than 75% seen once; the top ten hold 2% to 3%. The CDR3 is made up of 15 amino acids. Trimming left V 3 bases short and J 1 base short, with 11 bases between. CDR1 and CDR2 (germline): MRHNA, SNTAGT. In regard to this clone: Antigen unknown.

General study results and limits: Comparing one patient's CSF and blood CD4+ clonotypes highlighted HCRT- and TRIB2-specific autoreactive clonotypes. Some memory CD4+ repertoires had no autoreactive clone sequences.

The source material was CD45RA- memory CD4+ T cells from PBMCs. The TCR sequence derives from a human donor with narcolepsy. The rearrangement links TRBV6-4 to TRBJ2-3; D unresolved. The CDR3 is CASSEPGLGTDTQYF. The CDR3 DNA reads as TGTGCCAGCAGTGAGCCTGGTTTAGGCACAGATACGCAGTATTTT.